This T cell receptor (beta chain) was identified in a study of control samples from healthy donors and cancer patients. Some clones are missing from TCRdb's copy, which holds only in-frame ones; the method was immunoSEQ multiplex PCR. The sample holds roughly 200,000 clones, 90% to 95% seen once. The CDR3 loop spans 14 amino acids. Germline loops: CDR1 GTSNPN, CDR2 SVGIG (reference sequence). V was trimmed by 6 bases and J by 0 bases, leaving 12 bases between them. Sequenced input: blood. The gene calls are TRBV30 and TRBJ1-3; D is unclear. The sequence came from a man between 25 and 39 years old in good health. CDR3 sequence reads: CACQNGNSGNTIYF. The CDR3 bases are TGTGCCTGCCAAAACGGAAACTCTGGAAACACCATATATTTT.